Presented here are 21 T cell receptor beta chains from one specimen sequenced in a study of blood T cell repertoires in COVID-19. Produced via immunoSEQ multiplex PCR; TCRdb's table is partial and in-frame only. The repertoire holds about 250,000 clones, with 85% to 90% as singletons. Sequenced input: PBMCs or T cells enriched from blood (not recorded which). Receptors originate from a woman between 18 and 29 years old who had recovered from COVID-19.

The chain is built from TRBV2 and TRBJ1-4; 12 nucleotides align to TRBD1. Germline V CDR1 and CDR2: SNHLY, FYNNEI. V shed 2 bases and J 6 bases; nucleotides not matched to a gene: 7. The CDR3 length is 17 residues. DNA of the CDR3: TGTGCCAGCAGTGAATTCAGTGGGACAGGGGGCTATGAAAAACTGTTTTTT. Translated, it gives CASSEFSGTGGYEKLFF.

The chain combines TRBV5-1 with TRBJ2-2; TRBD2 agrees at 12 bases. Per the germline V gene, CDR1 is SGHRS and CDR2 is YFSETQ. The CDR3 consists of 16 residues. The trim removed 4 bases at V and 3 bases at J, leaving 4 bases unmatched. The CDR3 loop reads CASSLRTSGDTGELFF. The DNA of the CDR3 is TGCGCCAGCAGCCTCAGGACTAGCGGGGACACCGGGGAGCTGTTTTTT.

The chain employs TRBV4-1 and TRBJ2-7; TRBD2 matches 7 bases. The V gene's germline CDR1 is MGHRA and CDR2 YSYEKL. V lost 0 bases to trimming and J lost 2 bases; unmatched junction nucleotides: 4. The CDR3 spans 15 residues. The CDR3 DNA reads TGCGCCAGCAGCCAAGAAGTAGCGGGCACCTACGAGCAGTACTTC. This encodes CASSQEVAGTYEQYF.

The chain uses TRBV11-3 and TRBJ2-7; 10 bases align to TRBD1. V lost 3 bases to trimming and J lost 5 bases; unmatched junction nucleotides: 4. CDR1 is SGHNT and CDR2 is YENEEA in the germline V gene. The CDR3 runs 14 residues. The CDR3 loop is CASSLRQGAHEQYF. CDR3 nucleotide sequence: TGTGCCAGCAGCTTGAGACAGGGGGCTCACGAGCAGTACTTC.

CDR3: CASSEYDSITQPQHF. CDR3 in DNA: TGTGCCAGCAGTGAATACGACAGTATAACCCAGCCCCAGCATTTT. This chain connects TRBV25-1 to TRBJ1-5; TRBD1 is a possible D gene (5 bases). The CDR3 runs 15 residues. Per the germline V gene, CDR1 is MGHDK and CDR2 is SYGVNS. Trimming left V 0 bases short and J 7 bases short, with 13 bases between.

The count of this clone is one. The rearrangement links TRBV3-1 (or the pseudogene TRBV3-2) to TRBJ1-2; the match to TRBD1 covers 7 bases. Trimming took 3 bases from V and 8 from J; bases not matched to a gene: 6. Germline V gives CDR1 LGHDT, CDR2 YNNKEL (reference sequence). The CDR3 is made up of 13 amino acids. The CDR3 DNA sequence: TGTGCCAGCAGCCAGACAGGGTTTGCGGGCTACACCTTC. Protein product: CASSQTGFAGYTF.

This chain joins TRBV5-1 and TRBJ2-3; TRBD2 matches 13 bases. This CDR3 is built from 16 residues. Germline V gives CDR1 SGHRS, CDR2 YFSETQ. The ends lost 4 bases at V and 6 bases at J; junction bases unmatched: 8. The CDR3 here is CASSSGTSGAMDTQYF. The DNA for the CDR3 is TGCGCCAGCAGCAGCGGGACTAGCGGGGCAATGGATACGCAGTATTTT.

J is TRBJ1-5 and V is TRBV2, with D possibly being TRBD1 (5 bases). The length of the CDR3 is 14 residues. The V gene's germline CDR1 is SNHLY and CDR2 FYNNEI. The V end was cut by 6 bases, the J end by 2 bases, with 11 bases between. The CDR3 DNA sequence: TGTGCCAGCAGAACTGACAGTGGCAATCAGCCCCAGCATTTT. Its protein is CASRTDSGNQPQHF.

The chain recombines TRBV10-2 with TRBJ1-2; D remains ambiguous. The CDR3 spans 14 residues. Trimming shortened V by 7 bases and J by 4 bases, and 16 bases separated the two germline ends. Germline V lookup: CDR1 WSHSY, CDR2 SAAADI. The CDR3 DNA reads TGCGCCAGCACGGGAATAGCAGGAGGCTATGGCTACACCTTC. Protein sequence: CASTGIAGGYGYTF.

This clone came up once. The rearrangement links TRBV9 to TRBJ1-2; D not resolved. The V gene's germline CDR1 is SGDLS and CDR2 YYNGEE. V lost 0 bases to trimming and J lost 2 bases, with 5 bases between them. This CDR3 has 13 residues. CDR3 sequence (DNA): TGTGCCAGCAGCGTAGGGAGGAACTATGGCTACACCTTC. Translated: CASSVGRNYGYTF.

This rearrangement joins TRBV27 to TRBJ1-1, with D possibly TRBD1 on 5 matching bases. The germline CDR1 and CDR2 sequences are MNHEY and SMNVEV (reference sequence). This CDR3 is 14 amino acids long. Trimming shortened V by 6 bases and J by 0 bases, and 11 bases separated the two germline ends. The CDR3 DNA reads as TGTGCCAGCAGCCGAGACAGAATGAACACTGAAGCTTTCTTT. As protein: CASSRDRMNTEAFF.

This clone was seen only a few times. This rearrangement joins TRBV29-1 to TRBJ2-1; 10 bases are shared with TRBD2. This CDR3 has 14 residues. CDR1 is SQVTM and CDR2 is ANQGSEA in the germline V gene. With V trimmed by 1 base and J by 8 bases, 5 bases remained unmatched. The CDR3 is CSVEASGGADEQFF. CDR3 DNA: TGCAGCGTTGAAGCCAGCGGGGGGGCCGATGAGCAGTTCTTC.

The rearrangement uses TRBV6-6 and TRBJ1-6, with 8 bases fitting TRBD1. CDR1 and CDR2 (germline): MNHNY, SVGAGI (reference sequence). The CDR3 totals 16 residues. V dropped 4 bases and J dropped 3; count of bases not matched to a gene: 5. The CDR3 DNA reads as TGTGCCAGCAGTTCTTCAACAGGGGGCTATAATTCACCCCTCCACTTT. It is translated as CASSSSTGGYNSPLHF.

J is TRBJ2-5 and V is TRBV5-4, with 7 positions matching TRBD1. CDR1 is SGHNT, CDR2 YYREEE, per germline (reference sequence). CDR3 size: 14 residues. V trimming: 5 bases; J trimming: 1 base; junction bases outside the gene matches: 5. CDR3 protein: CASSSTGVQETQYF. Written as DNA, the CDR3 is TGTGCCAGCAGTTCAACAGGGGTCCAAGAGACCCAGTACTTC.

The chain combines TRBV5-6 with TRBJ1-1; D unclear. The CDR3 is 13 residues long. Trimming left V 2 bases short and J 1 base short, with 6 bases between. Germline CDR1 reads SGHDT; CDR2 reads YYEEEE. The CDR3 DNA reads TGTGCCAGCAGCTTTCTCAGGAACACTGAAGCTTTCTTT. Its translation: CASSFLRNTEAFF.

This clone showed up just a few times. The J gene is TRBJ1-6, the V gene TRBV20-1; no firm D call. The V gene lost 3 bases and the J gene lost 7 bases, with 10 bases spanning the gap. This CDR3 comprises 13 residues. CDR1 and CDR2 from the germline V gene are DFQATT and SNEGSKA (reference sequence). Here the CDR3 reads CSASPWENSPLHF. As DNA, the CDR3 is TGCAGTGCTAGTCCCTGGGAGAATTCACCCCTCCACTTT.

V gene TRBV5-1 combines with J gene TRBJ2-5, with 12 bases matching TRBD2. CDR3 length: 16 amino acids. CDR1 is SGHRS, CDR2 YFSETQ, per germline. The trim removed 5 bases at V and 1 base at J, leaving 6 bases unmatched. CDR3 residues: CASRPSSGGAQETQYF. CDR3 DNA: TGCGCCAGCAGACCATCTAGCGGGGGGGCCCAAGAGACCCAGTACTTC.

This clone was counted between two and nine times. The rearrangement links TRBV11-2 to TRBJ1-4, with TRBD1 matching over 9 bases. This CDR3 has 17 amino acids. V gave up 5 bases and J gave up 5 bases; unmatched junction bases: 12. The V gene's germline CDR1 is SGHAT and CDR2 FQNNGV. The CDR3 sequence: CASSDTGGGTGNEKLFF. The DNA for the CDR3 is TGTGCCAGCAGCGATACCGGAGGCGGGACAGGGAATGAAAAACTGTTTTTT.

This clone was recorded once. The chain combines TRBV28 with TRBJ1-1; 7 nucleotides line up with TRBD1. Germline trimming cut 4 bases from V and 11 bases from J; bases unmatched to any gene: 13. The CDR3 has 14 residues. Germline V gene lookup returns CDR1 MDHEN and CDR2 SYDVKM. CDR3 sequence (DNA): TGTGCCAGCAGTTGGCAAAGACAGGGTGGTTACGCTTTCTTT. It yields the protein CASSWQRQGGYAFF.

The genes are TRBV7-2 and TRBJ2-3; tentative D call: TRBD2 (5 bases). Per germline, CDR1 SGHTA and CDR2 FQGNSA. The ends were cut back, 5 bases at V and 9 bases at J, with 15 bases in the middle. This CDR3 comprises 13 residues. The CDR3 here is CASSQPPPGTQYF. CDR3 nucleotides: TGTGCCAGCAGCCAACCCCCCCCGGGGACGCAGTATTTT.

In its sample, this clone was seen a few times. The rearrangement joins TRBV6-2 or TRBV6-3 to TRBJ2-7, with TRBD2 matching over 8 bases. The CDR3 sequence is 14 residues long. V dropped 0 bases and J dropped 3; count of bases not matched to a gene: 1. CDR1 MNHEY and CDR2 SVGEGT come from the germline V gene. The chain's CDR3 is CASSYSAGGYEQYF. CDR3 nucleotides: TGTGCCAGCAGTTACTCTGCGGGGGGCTACGAGCAGTACTTC.